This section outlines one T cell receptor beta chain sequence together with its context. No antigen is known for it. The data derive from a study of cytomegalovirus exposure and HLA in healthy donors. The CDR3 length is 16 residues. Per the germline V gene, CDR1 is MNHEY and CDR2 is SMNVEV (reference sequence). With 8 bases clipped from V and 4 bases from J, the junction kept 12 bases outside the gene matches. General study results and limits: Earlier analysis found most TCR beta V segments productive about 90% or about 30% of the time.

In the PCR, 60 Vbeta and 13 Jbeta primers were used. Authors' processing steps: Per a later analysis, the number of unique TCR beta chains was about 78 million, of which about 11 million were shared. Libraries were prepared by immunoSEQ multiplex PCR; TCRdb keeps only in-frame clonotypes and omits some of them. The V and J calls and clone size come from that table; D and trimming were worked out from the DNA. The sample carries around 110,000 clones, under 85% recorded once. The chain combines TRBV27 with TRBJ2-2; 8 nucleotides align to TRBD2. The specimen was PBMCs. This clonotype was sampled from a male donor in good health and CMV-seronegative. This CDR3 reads CASSPWGSGTTGELFF. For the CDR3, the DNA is TGTGCCAGCTCCCCTTGGGGTAGCGGGACCACCGGGGAGCTGTTTTTT.